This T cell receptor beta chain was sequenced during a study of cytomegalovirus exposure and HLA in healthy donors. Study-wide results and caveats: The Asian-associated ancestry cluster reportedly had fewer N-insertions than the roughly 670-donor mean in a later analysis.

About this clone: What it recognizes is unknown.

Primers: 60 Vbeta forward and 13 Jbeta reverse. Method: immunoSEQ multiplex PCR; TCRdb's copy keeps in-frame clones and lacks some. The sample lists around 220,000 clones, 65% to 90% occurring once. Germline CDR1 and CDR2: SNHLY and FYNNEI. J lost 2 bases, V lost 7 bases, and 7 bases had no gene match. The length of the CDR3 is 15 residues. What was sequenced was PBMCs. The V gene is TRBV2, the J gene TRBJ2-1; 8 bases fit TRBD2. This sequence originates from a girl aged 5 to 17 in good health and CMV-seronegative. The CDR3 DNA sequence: TGTGCCAGCATCCCGCGGGGGGCCGCCTACAATGAGCAGTTCTTC. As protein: CASIPRGAAYNEQFF.